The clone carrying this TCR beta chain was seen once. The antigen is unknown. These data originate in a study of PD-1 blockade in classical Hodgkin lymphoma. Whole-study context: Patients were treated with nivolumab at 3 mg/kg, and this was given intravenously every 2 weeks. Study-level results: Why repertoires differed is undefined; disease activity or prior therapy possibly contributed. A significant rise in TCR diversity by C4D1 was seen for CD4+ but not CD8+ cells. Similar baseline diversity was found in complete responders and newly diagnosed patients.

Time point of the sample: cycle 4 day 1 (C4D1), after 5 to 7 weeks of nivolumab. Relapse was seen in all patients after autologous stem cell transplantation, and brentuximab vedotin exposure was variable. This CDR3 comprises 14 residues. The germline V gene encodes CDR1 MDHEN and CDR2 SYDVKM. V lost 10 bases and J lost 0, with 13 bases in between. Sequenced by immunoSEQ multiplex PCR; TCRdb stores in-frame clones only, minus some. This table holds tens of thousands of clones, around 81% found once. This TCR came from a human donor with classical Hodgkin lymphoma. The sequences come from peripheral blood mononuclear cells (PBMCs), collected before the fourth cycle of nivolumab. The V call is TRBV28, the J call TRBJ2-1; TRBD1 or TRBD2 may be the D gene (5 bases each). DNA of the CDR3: TGTGCCACCTCGGGGCGGAGCTCCTACAATGAGCAGTTCTTC. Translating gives CATSGRSSYNEQFF. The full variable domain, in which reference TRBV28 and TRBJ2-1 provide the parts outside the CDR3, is DVKVTQSSRYLVKRTGEKVFLECVQDMDHENMFWYRQDPGLGLRLIYFSYDVKMKEKGDIPEGYSVSREKKERFSLILESASTNQTSMYLCATSGRSSYNEQFFGPGTRLTVL.